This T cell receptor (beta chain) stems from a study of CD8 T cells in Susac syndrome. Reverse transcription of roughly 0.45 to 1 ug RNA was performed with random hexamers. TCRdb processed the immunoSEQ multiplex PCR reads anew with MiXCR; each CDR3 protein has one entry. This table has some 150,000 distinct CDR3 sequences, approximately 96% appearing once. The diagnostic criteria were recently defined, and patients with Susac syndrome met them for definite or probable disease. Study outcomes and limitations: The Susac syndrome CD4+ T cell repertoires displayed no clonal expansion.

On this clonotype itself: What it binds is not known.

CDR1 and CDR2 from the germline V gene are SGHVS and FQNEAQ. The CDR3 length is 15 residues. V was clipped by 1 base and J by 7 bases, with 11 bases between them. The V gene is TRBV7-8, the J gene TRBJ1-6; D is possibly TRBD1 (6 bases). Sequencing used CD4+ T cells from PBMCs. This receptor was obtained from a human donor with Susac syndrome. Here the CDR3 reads CASSLVGTPNSPLHF. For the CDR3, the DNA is TGTGCCAGCAGCTTAGTGGGGACACCCAATTCACCCCTCCACTTT.